This entry describes one T cell receptor (beta chain). The CDR3 loop spans 16 amino acids. With V trimmed by 3 bases and J by 4 bases, 11 bases remained unmatched. Per the germline V gene, CDR1 is SGHRS and CDR2 is YFSETQ. Original handling: From reference gene primer amplification, estimates of nucleated cell counts were derived. Profiling relied on immunoSEQ multiplex PCR, and the TCRdb table lists in-frame clones only, not all of them. V and J calls and clone size are given by that table; D and trimming were obtained from the DNA. In the table there are 220,000 or so clones, roughly nine tenths of which are singletons. This specimen comes from a study of blood T cell repertoires in COVID-19. Study background: T cells, B-cell-depleted T cells, or PBMCs provided the cDNA or gDNA that served as material.

Seattle-derived patients entered the study during active infection and were followed longitudinally. V and J are TRBV5-1 and TRBJ2-7, with 9 bases fitting TRBD2. The receptor comes from a woman aged 45 to 65 with COVID-19, enrolled during active disease. Sequencing was performed on peripheral blood. The CDR3 bases are TGCGCCAGCAGCTCGGATAGCGGGGGCCACATATACGAGCAGTACTTC. Amino acid sequence: CASSSDSGGHIYEQYF.